This TCR beta chain stems from a study of shared clonotypes between healthy human individuals. In regard to this clone: The antigen remains unidentified.

Over several immunoSEQ plates, each subset's genomic DNA was distributed in even portions. The assay was immunoSEQ multiplex PCR, and TCRdb's table has in-frame clones only and misses some. In the table there are a few million clones, roughly 95% of which are singletons. Germline-derived CDR1 and CDR2 are SGHTA and FQGNSA. This CDR3 is 16 amino acids long. Trimming removed 5 bases from V and 2 bases from J; junction bases left unmatched: 4. General observations from the study: Naive subsets, compared against memory subsets, generally had larger estimated richness values. Clonotypes shared by all four donors outscored non-shared clonotypes in generation probability.

The sequence derives from a man between 18 and 35 years old in good health. Sequenced input: naive CD4+ T cells sorted from blood. The subset: CD45RA+ positively selected. The chain recombines TRBV7-2 with TRBJ2-7; 15 positions agree with TRBD2. The CDR3 DNA reads TGTGCCAGCAGCCCGGGACTAGCGGGAGGTACCTACGAGCAGTACTTC. Protein product: CASSPGLAGGTYEQYF.